One and the same sample provided the 15 T cell receptor beta chains below, sequenced in a study of spatial heterogeneity in lung cancer. Time point given: sample taken at primary tumor resection. TCRdb reprocessed the 5' RACE reads with MiXCR, giving one entry per CDR3 protein. In the table there are over 45,000 distinct CDR3 sequences, approximately 5% of which are singletons. Sequenced here: PBMCs, sampled at surgery. The receptors derive from a male donor with early-stage non-small cell lung cancer.

This clonotype was found many times. The CDR3 DNA reads as TGTGCCAGCAGCCGGGACAGGGCCTACGAGCAGTACTTC. Encoded protein: CASSRDRAYEQYF. The chain couples TRBV11-2 to TRBJ2-7; 9 positions agree with TRBD1. Per germline, CDR1 SGHAT and CDR2 FQNNGV. The CDR3 loop spans 13 amino acids. After removal of 5 bases from V and 2 bases from J, the junction contained 1 base not matched to a gene.

This clonotype was seen many times. The chain recombines TRBV2 with TRBJ1-5; 8 bases are a match to TRBD1. CDR1 and CDR2 (germline): SNHLY, FYNNEI. This CDR3 contains 13 residues. V gave up 6 bases and J gave up 7 bases; unmatched junction bases: 5. In nucleotides, the CDR3 is TGTGCCAGCAGGGGGACAGGCTGGCAGCCCCAGCATTTT. It translates to CASRGTGWQPQHF.

At least ten counts were recorded for this clonotype. This rearrangement joins TRBV6-1 to TRBJ2-3; 8 nucleotides align to TRBD2. In germline, CDR1 is MNHNS, CDR2 SASEGT. J was trimmed by 10 bases and V by 6 bases; bases with no gene match: 6. The CDR3 has 12 amino acids. The CDR3 DNA reads TGTGCCAGCAGCGGGACTAGTTTAGCGCAGTATTTT. Residues: CASSGTSLAQYF.

This clonotype was counted many times. CDR3 coding DNA: TGCGCCAGCAGCTTGGATTCAGGGGCTGGAAACACCATATATTTT. It codes for CASSLDSGAGNTIYF. The V call is TRBV5-1, the J call TRBJ1-3; D is possibly TRBD1 (6 bases). V lost 0 bases and J 2 bases, leaving 9 bases between the germline ends. Germline loops: CDR1 SGHRS, CDR2 YFSETQ. This CDR3 contains 15 residues.

This clonotype was detected many times. The chain links TRBV20-1 to TRBJ1-2; D not certain. CDR3 size: 11 residues. Trimming took 1 base from V and 11 from J, leaving 11 bases between them. Germline lookup yields CDR1 DFQATT and CDR2 SNEGSKA (reference sequence). CDR3 nucleotides: TGCAGTGCTAGAGGAGCCTTGGGGTACACCTTC. Translation gives CSARGALGYTF.

The chain employs TRBV12-3 or TRBV12-4 and TRBJ2-3; TRBD2 might be the D (6 bases). Trimming shortened V by 10 bases and J by 2 bases, and 22 bases separated the two germline ends. The CDR3 consists of 16 residues. Here the CDR3 reads CATRRIPGTHTDTQYF. The CDR3, as DNA: TGTGCCACCCGTAGGATCCCCGGGACTCACACAGATACGCAGTATTTT.

This clonotype came up many times. The chain employs TRBV30 and TRBJ1-1; weak D call: TRBD1 (5 bases). The CDR3 runs to 16 residues. With 2 bases removed from V and 5 bases from J, the gap between germline ends came to 21 bases. Germline lookup yields CDR1 GTSNPN and CDR2 SVGIG (reference sequence). This chain's CDR3 is CAWSLVGTSWGTEAFF. The CDR3 region has the DNA TGTGCCTGGAGTCTAGTCGGGACCTCCTGGGGGACTGAAGCTTTCTTT.

This clonotype occurred many times. This chain joins TRBV5-1 and TRBJ2-7; TRBD2 matches at 14 bases. With 4 bases clipped from V and 4 bases from J, the junction kept 4 bases outside the gene matches. Looked up from germline, CDR1 is SGHRS and CDR2 is YFSETQ. The CDR3 sequence is 15 residues long. The DNA of the CDR3 is TGCGCCAGCAGCGTGGGACTAGCGGGAGTATACGAGCAGTACTTC. Its translation is CASSVGLAGVYEQYF. Based on the CDR3 plus reference TRBV5-1 and TRBJ2-7, the full variable domain is KAGVTQTPRYLIKTRGQQVTLSCSPISGHRSVSWYQQTPGQGLQFLFEYFSETQRNKGNFPGRFSGRQFSNSRSEMNVSTLELGDSALYLCASSVGLAGVYEQYFGPGTRLTVT.

This clonotype was counted ten times or more. The chain joins TRBV20-1 to TRBJ2-1; 10 nucleotides line up with TRBD2. Looked up from germline, CDR1 is DFQATT and CDR2 is SNEGSKA (reference sequence). The CDR3 consists of 17 residues. V dropped 0 bases and J dropped 3; count of bases not matched to a gene: 8. CDR3 loop: CSARDELAGPFYNEQFF. As DNA, the CDR3 is TGCAGTGCTAGAGATGAACTAGCGGGGCCCTTCTACAATGAGCAGTTCTTC.

Ten or more counts support this clonotype. The CDR3 DNA reads TGTGCCAGCAGCAGACTGGGGAGGGAGACCCAGTACTTC. Translation gives CASSRLGRETQYF. The chain links TRBV12-3 or TRBV12-4 to TRBJ2-5; a weak D match, TRBD2 (6 bases). There are 13 residues in the CDR3. Trimming took off 6 bases at V and 5 bases at J, with 13 bases between the two ends.

This clonotype has at least ten counts. The chain joins TRBV5-1 to TRBJ2-7; the D gene is possibly TRBD2 (6 bases). Trimming pared 4 bases from V and 6 bases from J, leaving 14 bases between. The CDR3 consists of 13 residues. In germline, CDR1 is SGHRS, CDR2 YFSETQ. The DNA for the CDR3 is TGCGCCAGCAGCCAGGCTAGCGCGAGCGAGCAGTACTTC. It translates to CASSQASASEQYF. Complete variable domain (other parts from reference TRBV5-1 and TRBJ2-7): KAGVTQTPRYLIKTRGQQVTLSCSPISGHRSVSWYQQTPGQGLQFLFEYFSETQRNKGNFPGRFSGRQFSNSRSEMNVSTLELGDSALYLCASSQASASEQYFGPGTRLTVT.

This clonotype was observed at least ten times. The V gene is TRBV5-1, the J gene TRBJ2-7; 7 bases line up with TRBD1. Germline trimming cut 4 bases from V and 7 bases from J; bases unmatched to any gene: 8. The CDR3 covers 13 residues. CDR1 is SGHRS, CDR2 YFSETQ, per germline. CDR3 DNA sequence: TGCGCCAGCAGCCGACAGGGAGTGAGAGAGCAGTACTTC. Its translation is CASSRQGVREQYF.

At least ten counts were recorded for this clonotype. This chain joins TRBV4-1 and TRBJ1-2, with unresolved D. Germline V gene data show CDR1 as MGHRA and CDR2 as YSYEKL. V lost 1 base and J lost 7, with 13 bases in between. This CDR3 has 14 residues. The CDR3 loop is CASSQAPAGFGYTF. Written as DNA, the CDR3 is TGCGCCAGCAGCCAAGCCCCCGCAGGCTTTGGCTACACCTTC.

There are a few counts of this clonotype. This chain connects TRBV12-3 or TRBV12-4 to TRBJ2-7; TRBD2 matches 7 bases. CDR3 length: 14 residues. Trimming took 5 bases from V and 2 from J; bases not matched to a gene: 6. For the CDR3, the DNA is TGTGCCAGCAGTCCCGCCGGGACTACCTACGAGCAGTACTTC. This codes for CASSPAGTTYEQYF.

This clonotype was found many times. The gene calls are TRBV11-2 and TRBJ2-3; the match to TRBD1 covers 7 bases. The CDR3 spans 14 residues. With V trimmed by 2 bases and J by 4 bases, 3 bases remained unmatched. Germline lookup yields CDR1 SGHAT and CDR2 FQNNGV. The CDR3 protein is CASSLITGADTQYF. The CDR3, as DNA: TGTGCCAGCAGCTTAATAACAGGGGCAGATACGCAGTATTTT. Full variable domain (outside the CDR3, taken from reference TRBV11-2 and TRBJ2-3): EAGVAQSPRYKIIEKRQSVAFWCNPISGHATLYWYQQILGQGPKLLIQFQNNGVVDDSQLPKDRFSAERLKGVDSTLKIQPAKLEDSAVYLCASSLITGADTQYFGPGTRLTVL.